This note documents a single TCR beta chain sequence. Antigen unknown. TCRdb keeps only in-frame clones here, not all; method: immunoSEQ multiplex PCR. The data show approximately 84,000 clones, roughly 82% seen once. The sample is drawn from a study of OX40 agonist ivuxolimab in advanced cancers. The overall study: An agonistic anti-OX40 (CD134) antibody, ivuxolimab, was used to treat the patients. Partial responses were seen in three patients, one with hepatocellular carcinoma and two with cutaneous melanoma.

Patients with a history of autoimmune disease or on systemic immunosuppression were excluded. Study results and caveats: Expanded clones were, on average, more numerous in CD8+ T cells than in CD4+.

Per the germline V gene, CDR1 is MDHEN and CDR2 is SYDVKM. V shed 5 bases and J shed 9 bases, with 13 bases lying between them. The CDR3 is 12 residues long. This chain connects TRBV28 to TRBJ1-2; D might be TRBD1 (6 bases). The sequence was obtained from an adult with an advanced solid tumor such as melanoma, head and neck, liver or kidney cancer. Specimen: CD4+ or CD8+ T cells sorted from blood, collected in a trial of the OX40 agonist ivuxolimab. The CDR3 DNA follows: TGTGCCAGCAGTATACAGGGATCCAGCTACACCTTC. This encodes CASSIQGSSYTF.